This TCR beta chain was profiled in a study of blood T cell repertoires in COVID-19. With 4 bases removed from V and 4 bases from J, the gap between germline ends came to 13 bases. From germline, CDR1 is SEHNR and CDR2 FQNEAQ (reference sequence). This CDR3 contains 14 residues. Clones were read by immunoSEQ multiplex PCR, and TCRdb kept only the in-frame ones, dropping some. The sample includes more than 100,000 clones, 80% to 90% of them seen just once. This sequence was found in a woman aged 55-70 years with acute or convalescent COVID-19. The chain employs TRBV7-9 and TRBJ1-1; the D gene is possibly TRBD1 (6 bases). The source material was peripheral blood. The CDR3 loop is CASSSPGEPTEAFF. CDR3 DNA sequence: TGTGCCAGCAGCTCTCCAGGGGAACCCACTGAAGCTTTCTTT.